Described below is a single TCR beta chain sequence and its context. These data are taken from a study of blood T cell repertoires in COVID-19. The CDR3 spans 15 residues. Trimming removed 4 bases from V and 6 bases from J; junction bases left unmatched: 7. In germline, CDR1 is SGHRS, CDR2 YFSETQ. Methods used by the authors: Reference gene primer amplification gave nucleated cell count estimates. The table came from immunoSEQ multiplex PCR; TCRdb's copy has only in-frame clones and leaves some out. Clone size and the V and J calls come from that table; the DNA yielded D and trimming. This sample carries a few hundred thousand clones, approximately 91% of them seen once, and the ten largest clones take 8% to 10%. Cohort 3 donors were reported recovered after two negative PCRs, clearance, or symptom resolution.

This TCR came from a middle-aged woman who had recovered from COVID-19. The sample comprised PBMCs or T cells enriched from blood (not recorded which). The genes are TRBV5-1 and TRBJ2-3, with 11 nucleotides matching TRBD1. Here the CDR3 DNA reads TGCGCCAGCAGCCCGTGGACAGGGGGCGACGATACGCAGTATTTT. It yields the protein CASSPWTGGDDTQYF.